This TCR beta chain was retrieved from a study of control samples from healthy donors and cancer patients. Clones were sequenced by immunoSEQ multiplex PCR, and TCRdb holds only the in-frame ones, with some missing. The sample holds 150,000 to 200,000 clones, around 90% seen once. This CDR3 spans 11 amino acids. Trimming shortened V by 4 bases and J by 0 bases, and 0 bases separated the two germline ends. Per germline, CDR1 SGHTA and CDR2 FQGNSA. This receptor was identified in a man aged 25 to 40 in good health. Sequenced input: blood. This chain uses TRBV7-2 with TRBJ2-5; no firm D call. CDR3: CASSYQETQYF. CDR3 DNA: TGTGCCAGCAGCTACCAAGAGACCCAGTACTTC.